These T cell receptor beta chains were read from a single sample in a study of blood T cell repertoires in COVID-19. Using immunoSEQ multiplex PCR, the repertoire was profiled, and TCRdb retains in-frame clones only, with some absent. The repertoire includes 40,000 to 55,000 clones, 80% to 90% of them detected once, and around a sixth sits in the top ten. Specimen: peripheral blood. Receptors were obtained from a man between 65 and 85 years old with active COVID-19. Both conserved end residues are part of each CDR3. A D gene is named only where the DNA matches it firmly. Not every row has a clone size; where given, it reads once, few, many or a size class.

clone size	D gene	J gene	V gene	CDR3 DNA	CDR3 protein
-	TRBD1	TRBJ1-6	TRBV28	TGTGCCAGCACGGGACAGGGAGGCTCACCCCTCCACTTT	CASTGQGGSPLHF
-	TRBD1	TRBJ1-4	TRBV5-8	TGTGCCAGCAGCTCCGGACAGGCCTCAACTAATGAAAAACTGTTTTTT	CASSSGQASTNEKLFF
-	-	TRBJ2-7	TRBV5-4	TGTGCCAGCAGCCCGACACAGACCTCCTACGAGCAGTACTTC	CASSPTQTSYEQYF
-	TRBD1	TRBJ2-7	TRBV3-1/TRBV3-2	TGTGCCAGCAGTCCGGGACAGGGCTACGAGCAGTACTTC	CASSPGQGYEQYF
-	TRBD1	TRBJ2-7	TRBV6-6	TGTGCCAGCAGTTACGATCCGGGACAGGGGTCCTACGAGCAGTACTTC	CASSYDPGQGSYEQYF
-	-	TRBJ2-7	TRBV27	TGTGCCAGCAAAAAGGTCTCGGCGCCAGGGGCCCACGAGCAGTACTTC	CASKKVSAPGAHEQYF
-	TRBD1	TRBJ1-4	TRBV18	TGTGCCAGCTCACCACGGGCCGGGACAGGGTTACTTAATGAAAAACTGTTTTTT	CASSPRAGTGLLNEKLFF
-	-	TRBJ2-5	TRBV12-5	TGTGCTAGTGGTTTGGTAGTTCCAGGGCGAGAGACCCAGTACTTC	CASGLVVPGRETQYF
-	TRBD1	TRBJ1-5	TRBV19	TGTGCCAGTAGTAGGACAGGGGGAGTTAGCAATCAGCCCCAGCATTTT	CASSRTGGVSNQPQHF
-	-	TRBJ2-3	TRBV9	TGTGCCAGCAGCGTCGATTCGAGGGATACGCAGTATTTT	CASSVDSRDTQYF
-	TRBD1	TRBJ2-5	TRBV7-2	TGTGCCAGCAGCCGTAGAAGGACAGGGGAAGAGACCCAGTACTTC	CASSRRRTGEETQYF
-	-	TRBJ1-3	TRBV5-6	TGTGCCAGCAGCTTGGTTGGGAGCTCTGGAAACACCATATATTTT	CASSLVGSSGNTIYF
-	-	TRBJ2-7	TRBV6-5	TGTGCCAGCAGGTCATGGGGCAAGTACGAGCAGTACTTC	CASRSWGKYEQYF
-	-	TRBJ2-1	TRBV7-2	TGTGCCAGCAGCCAGATAGGGGGGACGGGGGGATCCTACAATGAGCAGTTCTTC	CASSQIGGTGGSYNEQFF
-	TRBD1	TRBJ2-3	TRBV6-1	TGTGCCAGCAGTGAAGATGACAGGGGTATAGCAGATACGCAGTATTTT	CASSEDDRGIADTQYF
-	-	TRBJ2-1	TRBV7-3	TGTGCCAGCAGCCCCACGTCGGGGTACAATGAGCAGTTCTTC	CASSPTSGYNEQFF
-	-	TRBJ2-3	TRBV5-4	TGTGCCAGCAGCTTGATAGAGCCAGATACGCAGTATTTT	CASSLIEPDTQYF
-	-	TRBJ1-1	TRBV6-5	TGTGCCAGCAGTTCAGGGATCGCGAACACTGAAGCTTTCTTT	CASSSGIANTEAFF
once	-	TRBJ1-2	TRBV4-3	TGCGCCAGCAGCCACACCAGGATAACTAACTATGGCTACACCTTC	CASSHTRITNYGYTF
-	TRBD2	TRBJ2-1	TRBV7-6	TGTGCCAGCAGCCTACCTCGAGGGACTAGCGGGGGTCGCTCCTACAATGAGCAGTTCTTC	CASSLPRGTSGGRSYNEQFF
-	-	TRBJ1-2	TRBV21-1	TGTGCCAGCAGCGACCGGGACAGGGGTCGTCCTAACTATGGCTACACCTTC	CASSDRDRGRPNYGYTF
-	-	TRBJ2-7	TRBV9	TGTGCCAGCAGCGTCGGTGGAGCCTACGAGCAGTGCTTC	CASSVGGAYEQCF
-	TRBD1	TRBJ1-1	TRBV19	TGTGCCAGTAGTACCACAGGGGAAACAACTGAAGCTTTCTTT	CASSTTGETTEAFF
-	-	TRBJ2-1	TRBV18	TGTGCCAGCTCACCAGGGCGGGGCCCTTACAATGAGCAGTTCTTC	CASSPGRGPYNEQFF
-	TRBD1	TRBJ2-2	TRBV12-5	TGTGCTAGTGGTCAGGGGGCTGACACCGGGGAGCTGTTTTTT	CASGQGADTGELFF
-	-	TRBJ1-4	TRBV19	TGTGCCAGTAGTTCTAGGTTACGAGAAAAACTGTTTTTT	CASSSRLREKLFF
-	-	TRBJ2-7	TRBV7-2	TGTGCCAGCAGCTTATGGAGCGGCAACTACGAGCAGTACTTC	CASSLWSGNYEQYF
-	-	TRBJ2-6	TRBV9	TGTGCCAGCAGCGTGGGGGCAGGGAAGACTACTGGGGCCAACGTCCTGACTTTC	CASSVGAGKTTGANVLTF
-	-	TRBJ1-1	TRBV19	TGTGCCAGCAAAGGCGGCCGGCAGGGTCCGAACACTGAAGCTTTCTTT	CASKGGRQGPNTEAFF
-	TRBD1	TRBJ1-5	TRBV3-1/TRBV3-2	TGTGCCAGCAGCCAAGAGGAGTTAGGGGCAGGGGGGTTTAGAGGCAATCAGCCCCAGCATTTT	CASSQEELGAGGFRGNQPQHF
once	TRBD2	TRBJ2-7	TRBV5-6	TGTGCCAGCAGCCCCCGGCCGGCGGGGGGGTTCGAGCAGTACTTC	CASSPRPAGGFEQYF
-	-	TRBJ2-7	TRBV5-1	TGCGCCAGCAGCTTGGGGACATCCGGGTCGCGAGACTACGAGCAGTACTTC	CASSLGTSGSRDYEQYF
once	TRBD2	TRBJ2-5	TRBV2	TGTGCCAGCCCCGGCGGGACTAGCGGGAATATACAAGAGACCCAGTACTTC	CASPGGTSGNIQETQYF
-	TRBD1	TRBJ1-2	TRBV6-6	TGTGCCAGCAGTCGATCGGGACAGAGATCCGGTGGCTACACCTTC	CASSRSGQRSGGYTF
-	TRBD1	TRBJ2-1	TRBV4-2	TGTGCCAGCAGCCAAGCAGGGGGTCGGGGCAATGAGCAGTTCTTC	CASSQAGGRGNEQFF
few	-	TRBJ2-7	TRBV10-1	TGCGCCAGTAAAGAGGCAGCAGATATGGACGAGCAGTACTTC	CASKEAADMDEQYF
-	-	TRBJ1-1	TRBV10-3	TGTGCCGTCTCAGAGAACACTGAAGCTTTCTTT	CAVSENTEAFF